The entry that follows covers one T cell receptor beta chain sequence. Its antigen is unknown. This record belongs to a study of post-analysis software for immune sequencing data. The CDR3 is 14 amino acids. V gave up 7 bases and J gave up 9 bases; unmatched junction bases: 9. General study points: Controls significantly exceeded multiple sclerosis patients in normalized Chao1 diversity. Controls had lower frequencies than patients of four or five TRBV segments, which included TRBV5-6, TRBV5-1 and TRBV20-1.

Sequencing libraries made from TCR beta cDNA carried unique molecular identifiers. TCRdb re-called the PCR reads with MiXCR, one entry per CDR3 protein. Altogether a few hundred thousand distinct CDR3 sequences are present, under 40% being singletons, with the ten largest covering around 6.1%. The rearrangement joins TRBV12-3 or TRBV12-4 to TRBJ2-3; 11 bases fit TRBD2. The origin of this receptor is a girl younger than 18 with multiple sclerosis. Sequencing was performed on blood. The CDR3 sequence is CASITSGGPGTQYF. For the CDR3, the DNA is TGTGCCAGCATCACTAGCGGGGGCCCAGGGACGCAGTATTTT.